The clone carrying this T cell receptor (beta chain) was observed a handful of times. The germline CDR1 and CDR2 sequences are SQVTM and ANQGSEA. This CDR3 has 13 residues. Each CDR3 protein is one row after TCRdb ran MiXCR on the 5' RACE reads. Seen here are about 140,000 distinct CDR3 sequences, about 14% observed once, and the top ten hold over 12%. This sample is drawn from a study of T-cell memory formation after mild COVID-19. The wider study: TCR clusters were largely donor specific.

This chain joins TRBV29-1 and TRBJ2-3, with TRBD2 matching over 9 bases. This clonotype was sampled from an adult woman who had mild COVID-19 (a few samples of this study predate the infection). Cell type and time point are not known. Sample: PBMCs or a T cell subset sorted from them (not recorded which). CDR3 residues: CSARLADTDTQYF. The DNA for the CDR3 is TGCAGTGCCAGACTAGCGGACACAGATACGCAGTATTTT.